This T cell receptor (beta chain) was recovered during a study of cytomegalovirus exposure and HLA in healthy donors. Study conclusions and caveats: Three CMV-associated chains proved CMV antigen-specific in vitro. According to the study, roughly 160 TCR beta chains were cytomegalovirus-associated. High sensitivity and specificity were reportedly achieved when the classifier diagnosed cytomegalovirus status.

From the roughly 120-subject validation cohort, which was separate from the approximately 670-subject first cohort, the donors were drawn. Method: immunoSEQ multiplex PCR; TCRdb's copy keeps in-frame clones and lacks some. The sample contains more than 200,000 clones, around 90% of which appear only once. Details on this clone: Its matching antigen is unknown.

Germline V lookup: CDR1 LGHNA, CDR2 YNFKEQ. V was clipped by 0 bases and J by 5 bases, with 15 bases between them. The CDR3 has 16 amino acids. The V call is TRBV4-2, the J call TRBJ2-3; a weak D match, TRBD2 (5 bases). The receptor's source is a woman in her 30s in good health and CMV-seronegative. Sequenced input: PBMCs. CDR3 sequence: CASSQERGSSVDTQYF. The DNA for the CDR3 is TGTGCCAGCAGCCAAGAACGTGGGAGTTCGGTAGATACGCAGTATTTT.